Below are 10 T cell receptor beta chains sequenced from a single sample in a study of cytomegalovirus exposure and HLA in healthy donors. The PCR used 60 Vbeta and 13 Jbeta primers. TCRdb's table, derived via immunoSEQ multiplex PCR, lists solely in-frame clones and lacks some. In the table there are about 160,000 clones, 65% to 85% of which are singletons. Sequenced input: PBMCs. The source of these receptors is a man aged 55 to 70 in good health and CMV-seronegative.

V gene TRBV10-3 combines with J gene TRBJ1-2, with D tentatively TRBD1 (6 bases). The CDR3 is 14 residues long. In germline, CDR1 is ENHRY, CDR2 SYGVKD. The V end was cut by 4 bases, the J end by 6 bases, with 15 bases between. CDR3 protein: CAISVVGGSNGYTF. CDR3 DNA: TGTGCCATCAGTGTTGTTGGGGGCTCGAATGGCTACACCTTC.

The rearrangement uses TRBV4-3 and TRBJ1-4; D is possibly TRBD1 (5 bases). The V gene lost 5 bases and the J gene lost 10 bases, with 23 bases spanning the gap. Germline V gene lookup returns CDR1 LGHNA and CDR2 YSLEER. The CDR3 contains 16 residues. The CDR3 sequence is CASSYQPGLPGGKLFF. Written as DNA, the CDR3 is TGCGCCAGCAGCTACCAACCGGGACTCCCGGGCGGAAAACTGTTTTTT.

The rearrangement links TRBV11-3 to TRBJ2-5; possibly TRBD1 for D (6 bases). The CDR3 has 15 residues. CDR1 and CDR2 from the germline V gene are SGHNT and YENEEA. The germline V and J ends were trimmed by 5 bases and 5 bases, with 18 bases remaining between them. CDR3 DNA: TGTGCCAGCAGCCCCCGGGCGGGCGACAGGGAGACCCAGTACTTC. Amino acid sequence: CASSPRAGDRETQYF.

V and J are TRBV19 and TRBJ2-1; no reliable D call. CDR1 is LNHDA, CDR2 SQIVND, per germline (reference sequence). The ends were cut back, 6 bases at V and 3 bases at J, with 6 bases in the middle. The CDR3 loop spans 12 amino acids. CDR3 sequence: CASRNFYNEQFF. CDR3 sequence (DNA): TGTGCCAGTAGGAACTTCTACAATGAGCAGTTCTTC.

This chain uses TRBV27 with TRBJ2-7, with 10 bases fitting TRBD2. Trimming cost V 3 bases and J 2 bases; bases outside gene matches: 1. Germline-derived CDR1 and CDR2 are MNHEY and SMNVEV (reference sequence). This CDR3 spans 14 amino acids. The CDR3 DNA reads TGTGCCAGCAGTTTTCTAGCGGGAGCCTACGAGCAGTACTTC. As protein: CASSFLAGAYEQYF.

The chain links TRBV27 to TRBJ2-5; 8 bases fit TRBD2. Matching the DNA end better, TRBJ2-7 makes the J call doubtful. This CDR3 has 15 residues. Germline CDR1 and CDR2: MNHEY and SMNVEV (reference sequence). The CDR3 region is CASSLISGSSYEQYF. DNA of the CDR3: TGTGCCAGCAGTTTAATCAGCGGGAGTTCCTACGAGCAGTACTTC.

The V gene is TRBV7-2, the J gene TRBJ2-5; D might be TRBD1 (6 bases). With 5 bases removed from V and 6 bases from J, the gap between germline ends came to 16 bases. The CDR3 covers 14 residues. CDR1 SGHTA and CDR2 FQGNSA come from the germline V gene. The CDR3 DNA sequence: TGTGCCAGCAGCCCGAATCCGGGACACCAGACCCAGTACTTC. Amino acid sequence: CASSPNPGHQTQYF.

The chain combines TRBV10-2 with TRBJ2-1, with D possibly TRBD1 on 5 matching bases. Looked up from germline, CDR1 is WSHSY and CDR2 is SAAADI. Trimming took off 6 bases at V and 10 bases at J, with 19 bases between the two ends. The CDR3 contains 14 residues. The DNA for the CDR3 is TGCGCCAGCAGCGTTCAAGGGGCCACACCAGAGCAGTTCTTC. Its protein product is CASSVQGATPEQFF.

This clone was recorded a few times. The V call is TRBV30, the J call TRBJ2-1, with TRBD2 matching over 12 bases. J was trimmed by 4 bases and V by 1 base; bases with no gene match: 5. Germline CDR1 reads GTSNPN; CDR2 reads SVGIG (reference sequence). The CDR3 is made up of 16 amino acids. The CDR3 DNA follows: TGTGCCTGGAGTGGCCACGGGACTAGCGGGTACAATGAGCAGTTCTTC. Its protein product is CAWSGHGTSGYNEQFF. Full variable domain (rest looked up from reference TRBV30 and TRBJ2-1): SQTIHQWPATLVQPVGSPLSLECTVEGTSNPNLYWYRQAAGRGLQLLFYSVGIGQISSEVPQNLSASRPQDRQFILSSKKLLLSDSGFYLCAWSGHGTSGYNEQFFGPGTRLTVL.

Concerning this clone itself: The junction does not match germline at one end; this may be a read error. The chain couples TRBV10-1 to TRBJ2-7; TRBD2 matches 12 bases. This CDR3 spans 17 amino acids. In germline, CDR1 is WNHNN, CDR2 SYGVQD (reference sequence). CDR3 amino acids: CASSELAGGRFSSEQYF. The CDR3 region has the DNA TGCGCCAGCAGTGAACTAGCGGGGGGTCGCTTCTCCTCCGAGCAGTACTTC.